This TCR beta chain was captured in a study of Ad26.COV2.S vaccination and SARS-CoV-2 variants (dated by TCRdb to the early 2020s). For the study in its entirety: Donors in the vaccine arm were drawn from COV1001, a phase I-IIa trial of Ad26.COV2.S in healthy adults that was multicentre, randomized, double-blind and placebo-controlled. Ad26.COV2.S was administered intramuscularly at 5 x 10^10 or 1 x 10^11 viral particles, either as a single shot or as two shots given 56 days apart. Sequencing of the TCRbeta repertoire served to evaluate the specificity and breadth of SARS-CoV-2-reactive T cell receptors following Ad26.COV2.S vaccination. The TCR-sequenced set comprised approximately 32 samples: around 20 Ad26.COV2.S vaccine recipients, 5 placebo recipients and 8 SARS-CoV-2 convalescent individuals. Trial participants were randomized into five groups of five, in which low-dose or high-dose Ad26.COV2.S was given once or twice, or placebo was given on both occasions. Blinding of investigators to trial group allocation was maintained during experiments and outcome assessment.

Comments on this clone: Its specific antigen is unknown. Nothing much larger sits one base from this clone, and base qualities are not available.

Sample treatment or condition, as interpreted from the label and publication: 19 received Ad26.COV2.S at low or high dose, single or two shots; roughly 5 received placebo; per-sample allocation not given. Repertoires of vaccine and placebo recipients were sequenced from samples taken on day 63 after the first injection. Cohort 1b enrolled roughly 25 adults aged 18-55 years at a single site in Boston, USA, between 29 July and 7 August 2020. Ad26.COV2.S was a replication-incompetent adenovirus type 26 vector that expressed a prefusion-stabilized SARS-CoV-2 spike protein derived from the original Wuhan strain. The immunoSEQ Assay was used to sequence TCRbeta CDR3 regions. After extraction, genomic DNA underwent amplification by bias-controlled multiplex PCR, followed by high-throughput sequencing. The study's processing was this. Collapsing and filtering of sequences were performed to quantify the absolute abundance of each unique TCRbeta CDR3 region. T cell fraction was estimated by normalizing TCRbeta template counts to usable DNA, which was measured by amplifying reference genes present in all nucleated cells. Repertoire TCRs were annotated as SARS-CoV-2-specific by exact matching of V gene, CDR3 amino acid sequence and J gene to a known reactive TCR set. The reference SARS-CoV-2 TCR set was derived from MIRA and filtered for enrichment in COVID-19-positive ImmuneCODE repertoires, a step that removed public or cross-reactive TCRs. Drawing on the MIRA antigens, annotated TCRs were analysed further at the level of specific ORF or position within ORF. Depth was the summed frequency of annotated unique rearrangements, while breadth was defined as annotated unique rearrangements over total unique productive rearrangements. TCR breadth was compared between groups using two-sided Wilcoxon rank-sum tests. The table comes from immuneACCESS by way of TCRdb, which keeps in-frame sequences with V and J called. Part of the clones is missing from these tables; in studies checked, under half for an unresolved V gene and the rest for unknown reasons. V, J and clone size were drawn from that table, and D and trimming were deduced from the DNA. The sample contains 350,000 to 450,000 clones, approximately 90% of them found a single time. The leading ten clones occupy under 2% of the sample.

Overall study outcomes, separate from this receptor: The authors noted that total T cell responses may have been underestimated by the TCR breadth and depth analyses. Compared with placebo recipients, Ad26.COV2.S recipients showed higher spike-specific TCR breadth (P = 0.0014). Substantial breadth of spike-specific CD8+ and CD4+ T cell responses was reported after vaccination. The study was not powered to compare responses between vaccine doses or regimens. Vaccine and placebo recipients had similar non-spike TCR breadth, a finding consistent with the vaccine containing only spike.

The CDR3 measures 15 amino acids from cysteine to phenylalanine. Only the CDR3 DNA is retained, 45 bases long and in frame from the first base. The germline V gene provides CDR1 SGHTA and CDR2 FQGNSA. Deletion took 5 bases off V and 2 bases off J, with a span of 16 bases between the germline ends. This chain joins TRBV7-2 to TRBJ2-7, and perhaps TRBD1 as D gene, on 5 matching bases. The receptor was derived from a person aged 18-65 years who received the Ad26.COV2.S COVID-19 vaccine or a placebo. The sample here was peripheral blood, taken in a trial of Ad26.COV2.S vaccine versus placebo. The CDR3 region reads CASSPSPGYTYEQYF. The sequence in DNA is TGTGCCAGCAGCCCGTCGCCAGGGTACACCTACGAGCAGTACTTC.